This is a list of T cell receptor beta chains from one sample in a study of blood T cells in healthy people across ages. TCRdb redid the calling of the 5' RACE reads with MiXCR, one entry per CDR3 protein. The repertoire holds roughly 730,000 distinct CDR3 sequences, with roughly three fifths as singletons. Sample: blood. These receptors originate from a man aged 40-49 years in good health. The CDR3 runs from the conserved cysteine through the conserved F or W. D genes are given only for firm matches. Rows give clone size only sometimes, using once, few, many, or a class for an expanded clone.

length: 13; J: TRBJ2-7; size: -; V: TRBV7-2; D: -; CDR3: CAISSRLYYEQYF; DNA: TGTGCCATCAGCTCGCGACTATACTACGAGCAGTACTTC
length: 11; J: TRBJ2-3; size: -; V: TRBV27; D: -; CDR3: CASWARDTQYF; DNA: TGTGCCAGCTGGGCTAGGGATACGCAGTATTTT
length: 14; J: TRBJ1-2; size: -; V: TRBV29-1; D: -; CDR3: CSVVSGNGGEGYTF; DNA: TGCAGCGTTGTATCTGGGAATGGGGGAGAAGGCTACACCTTC
length: 16; J: TRBJ2-1; size: once; V: TRBV9; D: TRBD2; CDR3: CASSANPSGVYNEQFF; DNA: TGTGCCAGCAGCGCCAACCCTAGCGGGGTCTACAATGAGCAGTTCTTC
length: 18; J: TRBJ2-1; size: -; V: TRBV29-1; D: -; CDR3: CSVEDSFAGFKPRNEQFF; DNA: TGCAGCGTTGAAGACTCCTTCGCGGGGTTTAAACCTAGGAATGAGCAGTTCTTC
length: 21; J: TRBJ2-3; size: -; V: TRBV11-2; D: TRBD2; CDR3: CASSGGSLRFLTSGRSDTQYF; DNA: TGTGCCAGCAGCGGAGGCTCCCTTAGGTTCCTGACTAGCGGCCGCTCAGATACGCAGTATTTT
length: 14; J: TRBJ1-1; size: -; V: TRBV4-2; D: -; CDR3: CASSQEAREAEAFF; DNA: TGTGCCAGCAGCCAAGAGGCCAGGGAGGCTGAAGCTTTCTTT
length: 17; J: TRBJ2-3; size: -; V: TRBV4-2; D: -; CDR3: CASSPPAARGGTDTQYF; DNA: TGTGCCAGCAGCCCGCCAGCGGCCCGAGGAGGCACAGATACGCAGTATTTT
length: 14; J: TRBJ2-3; size: -; V: TRBV29-1; D: -; CDR3: CSVGKRTSTDTQYF; DNA: TGCAGCGTTGGGAAGCGGACTAGCACAGATACGCAGTATTTT
length: 14; J: TRBJ2-7; size: -; V: TRBV4-2; D: TRBD1; CDR3: CASSQGRQGYEQYF; DNA: TGTGCCAGCAGCCAAGGAAGACAGGGCTACGAGCAGTACTTC